This TCR beta chain appears in the sequencing data of a study of CD8 T cells in ankylosing spondylitis. Whole-study findings and limits: In ankylosing spondylitis patients, matched synovial fluid reportedly showed significant enrichment of disease-linked clones. Made up of about eight highly homologous variants, a TCR beta motif appeared characteristic of ankylosing spondylitis blood. CD8+ disease-linked clones were present at relatively low frequencies in blood.

Points on this clonotype: The antigen is unknown.

V lost 6 bases and J 4 bases, leaving 13 bases between the germline ends. The CDR3 consists of 13 residues. In germline, CDR1 is SQVTM, CDR2 ANQGSEA. Construction of TCR beta libraries was performed using quantitative 5'-RACE with molecular barcodes. TCRdb analysed the 5' RACE reads with MiXCR anew, one entry per CDR3 protein. This table has about 220,000 distinct CDR3 sequences, 20% to 30% appearing once. The rearrangement links TRBV29-1 to TRBJ1-5; tentative D call: TRBD1 (6 bases). This TCR was sampled from a male donor with ankylosing spondylitis or in good health (not recorded which). The source material was blood, either unsorted or a sorted T cell fraction (not recorded which). CDR3 sequence (DNA): TGCAGCGTGTCGGACAGTGCAAATCAGCCCCAGCATTTT. This encodes CSVSDSANQPQHF.